This T cell receptor beta chain came from a study of blood T cells in healthy people across ages. This clonotype has only one observation. A sample-barcoded 5' primer and a J-beta primer mix were used in a second PCR of roughly 6 to 11 cycles. A template-switch adaptor containing 12 random nucleotides labeled each cDNA molecule. TCRdb reprocessed the 5' RACE reads with MiXCR, giving one entry per CDR3 protein. The sample lists some 890,000 distinct CDR3 sequences, around 29% occurring once. The CDR3 extends over 14 amino acids. V dropped 5 bases and J dropped 8 bases, with 18 bases sitting between them. CDR1 is SGHVS and CDR2 is FQNEAQ in the germline V gene. These same data were also listed under a study on T cells of mothers and their children. That report adds: A few healthy Caucasian mothers served as donors, and their six children did as well.

J is TRBJ1-2 and V is TRBV7-8; no reliable D call. This clonotype was obtained from a woman between 35 and 50 years old in good health. Sequenced input: blood. The CDR3 nucleotides read TGTGCCAGCAGCCCCCCACCGGAATTGTGGGGCTACACCTTC. It specifies CASSPPPELWGYTF.